This TCR beta chain originates from a study of Ad26.COV2.S vaccination and SARS-CoV-2 variants. Study context: Once, or twice with 56 days between doses, Ad26.COV2.S was given intramuscularly.

The CDR3 consists of 13 residues. Germline assignment: CDR1 LNHDA and CDR2 SQIVND (reference sequence). V was pared by 5 bases and J by 4 bases, with 11 bases between. The repertoire was sequenced with immunoSEQ multiplex PCR; TCRdb's copy has only in-frame clones and lacks some. The sample holds about 480,000 clones, 70% to 90% seen once. A word on this clone: Its antigen is not identified.

Study-level findings and limits: Similar non-spike TCR breadth was observed in recipients of vaccine and of placebo.

As to treatment: approximately 18 received Ad26.COV2.S at low or high dose, single or two shots; several received placebo; per-sample allocation not given. Material that was analyzed had been drawn on day 63 after the first vaccine or placebo injection. The sample came from a Boston adult aged 18-55 years. The shot given was an Ad26 vector that makes Wuhan-strain SARS-CoV-2 spike. Here the sequenced sample was peripheral blood, taken in a trial of Ad26.COV2.S vaccine versus placebo. J is TRBJ1-2 and V is TRBV19; D call uncertain. The sequence was collected from a person aged 18-65 years who received the Ad26.COV2.S COVID-19 vaccine or a placebo. In nucleotides, the CDR3 is TGTGCCAGTAGTGGTGGCTTCACCTATGGCTACACCTTC. This encodes CASSGGFTYGYTF.